The subject of this entry is one T cell receptor (beta chain). In the authors' workflow: Amplifying reference gene primers gave estimates of nucleated cell counts. Assay: immunoSEQ multiplex PCR; the TCRdb copy retains only in-frame clones and omits some. The V and J calls and clone size were taken over from that table, and D and trimming were inferred from the DNA. The data hold 250,000 or so clones, with around 82% observed a single time. This record belongs to a study of blood T cell repertoires in COVID-19. Whole-study context: Nucleic acid was either cDNA or gDNA, and it came from T cells, B-cell-depleted T cells, or PBMCs.

CDR3 size: 15 residues. Per the germline V gene, CDR1 is MNHEY and CDR2 is SMNVEV (reference sequence). J was trimmed by 8 bases and V by 5 bases; bases with no gene match: 12. The sample consisted of PBMCs or T cells enriched from blood (not recorded which). The J gene is TRBJ2-1, the V gene TRBV27; 7 bases line up with TRBD1. The clonotype originates from a man aged 50 to 59 who had recovered from COVID-19. The chain's CDR3 is CASSIHIRQGDEQFF. The CDR3 DNA is TGTGCCAGCAGTATCCACATTAGACAGGGCGATGAGCAGTTCTTC.